Following are 20 T cell receptor beta chains from one sample sequenced in a study of OX40 agonist ivuxolimab in advanced cancers. Profiled with immunoSEQ multiplex PCR; TCRdb holds only in-frame clones, not every one. The sample shows 80,000 or so clones, more than 70% of them seen only once. The sample in question was CD4+ or CD8+ T cells sorted from blood, obtained in a trial of the OX40 agonist ivuxolimab. These receptors were collected from an adult with an advanced solid tumor such as melanoma, head and neck, liver or kidney cancer.

The genes are TRBV6-6 and TRBJ2-2, with 9 bases aligning to TRBD1. The CDR3 loop spans 14 amino acids. CDR1 MNHNY and CDR2 SVGAGI come from the germline V gene (reference sequence). The junction had 4 bases not matched to a gene; V was cut back by 5 bases and J by 6 bases. The CDR3 DNA reads as TGTGCCAGCAGTGGACAGGGGAGGTCCGGGGAGCTGTTTTTT. It codes for CASSGQGRSGELFF.

The chain carries TRBV11-2 and TRBJ2-7; TRBD1 matches 7 bases. V shed 1 base, J shed 6 bases, and the junction held 9 bases outside the gene matches. Per the germline V gene, CDR1 is SGHAT and CDR2 is FQNNGV. The CDR3 spans 15 residues. For the CDR3, the DNA is TGTGCCAGCAGCTTAGGACCTACAGGGGCAGGCGAGCAGTACTTC. It is translated as CASSLGPTGAGEQYF.

The CDR3 DNA is TGTGCCATCAGCTCCCGGGGGGTTACGGGCGGGGAGCTGTTTTTT. It translates to CAISSRGVTGGELFF. This chain joins TRBV10-3 and TRBJ2-2; 7 bases map to TRBD2. The germline CDR1 and CDR2 sequences are ENHRY and SYGVKD. The ends lost 6 bases at V and 7 bases at J; junction bases unmatched: 11. CDR3 size: 15 residues.

The chain employs TRBV5-4 and TRBJ2-7, with 8 bases fitting TRBD1. The V gene's germline CDR1 is SGHNT and CDR2 YYREEE (reference sequence). This CDR3 contains 16 residues. With 4 bases clipped from V and 6 bases from J, the junction kept 15 bases outside the gene matches. Here the CDR3 DNA reads TGTGCCAGCAGCCATCCCATGACAGGGGTGGAGGGCGAGCAGTACTTC. Its protein product is CASSHPMTGVEGEQYF.

The chain links TRBV4-1 to TRBJ2-5; no clear D. This CDR3 region has 15 residues. Looked up from germline, CDR1 is MGHRA and CDR2 is YSYEKL. V was clipped by 1 base and J by 2 bases, with 11 bases between them. The DNA of the CDR3 is TGCGCCAGCAGCCAAGTTTACGCGATACAAGAGACCCAGTACTTC. Residues: CASSQVYAIQETQYF.

This rearrangement joins TRBV2 to TRBJ1-4; TRBD1 is a possible D gene (5 bases). The germline V gene has CDR1 SNHLY and CDR2 FYNNEI. V was cut by 5 bases and J by 2 bases, with 9 bases left in between. CDR3 size: 14 residues. The CDR3 DNA sequence: TGTGCCAGCAGTAATCAGGGTACTAATGAAAAACTGTTTTTT. This codes for CASSNQGTNEKLFF. The whole variable domain, filled in from reference TRBV2 and TRBJ1-4, reads EPEVTQTPSHQVTQMGQEVILRCVPISNHLYFYWYRQILGQKVEFLVSFYNNEISEKSEIFDDQFSVERPDGSNFTLKIRSTKLEDSAMYFCASSNQGTNEKLFFGSGTQLSVL.

The chain carries TRBV19 and TRBJ1-1; perhaps TRBD1 as D (5 bases). Germline loops: CDR1 LNHDA, CDR2 SQIVND (reference sequence). Trimming pared 9 bases from V and 2 bases from J, leaving 19 bases between. The CDR3 contains 15 residues. The CDR3 region is CASNSQGIGNTEAFF. For the CDR3, the DNA is TGTGCCAGCAACTCTCAGGGTATTGGCAACACTGAAGCTTTCTTT.

The chain joins TRBV21-1 to TRBJ2-2. TRBV21-1 counts as a pseudogene. There are 13 residues in the CDR3. In DNA, the CDR3 is TGTGCCAGCAGCAAAACCATGGCCGGGGAGCTGTTTTTT. As protein: CASSKTMAGELFF.

There are a few counts of this clone. The chain recombines TRBV7-9 with TRBJ1-1; D gene ambiguous. The V gene lost 5 bases and the J gene lost 1 base, with 8 bases spanning the gap. Germline values: CDR1 SEHNR, CDR2 FQNEAQ (reference sequence). The CDR3 covers 13 residues. The CDR3 reads CASSRTTNTEAFF. The CDR3 DNA follows: TGTGCCAGCAGCCGAACAACGAACACTGAAGCTTTCTTT.

This chain links TRBV28 with TRBJ1-1; a weak D match, TRBD1 (5 bases). CDR3 size: 13 residues. Per germline, CDR1 MDHEN and CDR2 SYDVKM. V gave up 3 bases and J gave up 5 bases, with 10 bases separating them. The DNA for the CDR3 is TGTGCCAGCAGTTTTCAGGGAGCGACTGAAGCTTTCTTT. Protein product: CASSFQGATEAFF.

This clone was counted only a few times. The CDR3 nucleotides are TGCGCCAGCAGCCAAGCATATTCAAGTAGACGGGACAGAACAAACTATGGCTACACCTTC. This translates into CASSQAYSSRRDRTNYGYTF. The rearrangement uses TRBV4-1 and TRBJ1-2, with 7 positions matching TRBD1. Trimming cost V 1 base and J 2 bases; bases outside gene matches: 19. This CDR3 comprises 20 residues. Germline V lookup: CDR1 MGHRA, CDR2 YSYEKL.

This clone was observed once. The chain links TRBV2 to TRBJ1-5; maybe TRBD1 (6 bases). The CDR3 sequence is 15 residues long. V lost 5 bases and J 7 bases, leaving 18 bases between the germline ends. Germline CDR1 reads SNHLY; CDR2 reads FYNNEI. CDR3 amino acids: CASSRGADPGQPQHF. The CDR3 DNA is TGTGCCAGCAGTCGGGGGGCAGACCCTGGGCAGCCCCAGCATTTT.

There are a few counts of this clone. The rearrangement links TRBV5-4 to TRBJ2-1; 13 bases map to TRBD2. Trimming removed 5 bases from V and 5 bases from J; junction bases left unmatched: 7. This CDR3 region has 16 residues. Germline CDR1 and CDR2: SGHNT and YYREEE (reference sequence). CDR3 sequence (DNA): TGTGCCAGCAGGCCGGGACTAGCGGGGAGCGACAATGAGCAGTTCTTC. Translation gives CASRPGLAGSDNEQFF.

The genes are TRBV7-2 and TRBJ2-3; the match to TRBD2 covers 7 bases. The CDR3 totals 15 residues. In germline, CDR1 is SGHTA, CDR2 FQGNSA. The trim removed 5 bases at V and 2 bases at J, leaving 7 bases unmatched. CDR3 in amino acids: CASSPGGQLTDTQYF. The CDR3 region has the DNA TGTGCCAGCAGCCCGGGGGGTCAACTCACAGATACGCAGTATTTT.

CDR3: CASSHPTPGTGGIDTQYF. In DNA, the CDR3 is TGTGCCAGCAGCCACCCAACCCCCGGGACAGGGGGTATTGATACGCAGTATTTT. The chain employs TRBV14 and TRBJ2-3, with TRBD1 matching over 11 bases. The J segment lost 6 bases and the V segment lost 3 bases, leaving 14 bases of the junction unmatched. The CDR3 length is 18 residues. Germline lookup yields CDR1 SGHDN and CDR2 FVKESK.

As for this clone: One junction end disagrees with the germline gene, perhaps due to a read error. The chain recombines TRBV7-3 with TRBJ1-2; a weak D match, TRBD1 (5 bases). CDR1 is SGHTA and CDR2 is FQGTGA in the germline V gene. This CDR3 is built from 13 residues. In DNA, the CDR3 is TGTGCCAGCAGCTTAAGTGGTCAGGGAGGGGCGGTCTTC. Its protein is CASSLSGQGGAVF.

V is TRBV5-1 and J is TRBJ2-1, with 7 bases matching TRBD2. Losses at the gene ends were 0 bases for V and 5 bases for J; bases not matched to a gene: 5. From germline, CDR1 is SGHRS and CDR2 YFSETQ. CDR3 length: 15 residues. DNA of the CDR3: TGCGCCAGCAGCTTGGTGCCTAGCGGTAACAATGAGCAGTTCTTC. It translates to CASSLVPSGNNEQFF.

This clone showed up just once. J is TRBJ2-2 and V is TRBV7-3; D gene ambiguous. The V and J ends lost 5 bases and 4 bases respectively, with 26 bases between them. CDR3 length: 19 residues. Germline CDR1 and CDR2: SGHTA and FQGTGA. CDR3 amino acids: CASSVRPPYESGSTGELFF. In nucleotides, the CDR3 is TGTGCCAGCAGCGTCCGACCACCCTATGAGTCGGGTAGCACCGGGGAGCTGTTTTTT. Drawing the rest from reference TRBV7-3 and TRBJ2-2, the complete variable domain is GAGVSQTPSNKVTEKGKYVELRCDPISGHTALYWYRQSLGQGPEFLIYFQGTGAADDSGLPNDRFFAVRPEGSVSTLKIQRTERGDSAVYLCASSVRPPYESGSTGELFFGEGSRLTVL.

This clone has only one observation. V usage is TRBV18 and J usage is TRBJ1-2; no reliable D call. The CDR3 spans 16 residues. Germline values: CDR1 KGHSH, CDR2 LQKENI. Between the trimmed V and J ends, which lost 2 bases and 2 bases, there was a span of 15 bases. CDR3 sequence reads: CASSPGSAHRNYGYTF. The CDR3, as DNA: TGTGCCAGCTCACCAGGTTCCGCGCACAGAAACTATGGCTACACCTTC.

The rearrangement links TRBV9 to TRBJ2-3, with 7 bases identical to TRBD2. This CDR3 region has 17 residues. Germline loops: CDR1 SGDLS, CDR2 YYNGEE. V lost 0 bases to trimming and J lost 0 bases; unmatched junction nucleotides: 7. CDR3 DNA sequence: TGTGCCAGCAGCGTAGCTAGCGGTGGTGCTAGCACAGATACGCAGTATTTT. This codes for CASSVASGGASTDTQYF.